This TCR beta chain was observed in a study of tumor and adjacent non-tumor tissue in lung cancer. As for this clonotype: The junction does not match germline at one end; this may be a read error.

The template was RNA from unsorted bulk tissue. Three rounds of nested PCR, following a modified ARM-PCR protocol, produced the TCRbeta library. MiXCR, run by TCRdb on the multiplex PCR reads, gives a single entry per CDR3 protein. The data show about 85,000 distinct CDR3 sequences, with about 66% seen just once and about 15% held by the top ten. The CDR3 runs to 13 residues. Germline V gives CDR1 MGHRA, CDR2 YSYEKL. Sequencing input: lung tumor tissue. The clonotype was recovered from a man between 65 and 79 years old with non-small cell lung cancer. The rearrangement links TRBV4-1 to TRBJ1-1; D is undetermined. The CDR3 reads CANSQEGWEETPF. The CDR3 nucleotides read TGCGCCAACAGCCAGGAAGGCTGGGAGGAGACCCCGTTT.